Listed below are T cell receptor beta chains from one sample, sequenced in a study of T cells after yellow fever vaccination. MiXCR was run by TCRdb on the 5' RACE reads, yielding one entry per CDR3 protein. The table has around 180,000 distinct CDR3 sequences, roughly 6.2% seen once. Sequencing was performed on CD4+ T cells sorted from PBMCs, taken on the day of the first yellow fever vaccination. The receptors originated from a man between 18 and 35 years old who received the YFV17D yellow fever vaccine. The CDR3 runs from the conserved cysteine through the conserved F or W. The D gene is left open where the match is weak. Only some rows state a clone size, as once, few, many or a class for expanded clones.

j_call: TRBJ2-3
v_call: TRBV12-3/TRBV12-4
d_call: TRBD2
clone_size: many
cdr3_aa: CASSFWAGGEPDTQYF
cdr3_nt: TGTGCCAGCAGTTTTTGGGCGGGGGGGGAACCAGATACGCAGTATTTT

j_call: TRBJ1-1
v_call: TRBV29-1
d_call: -
clone_size: many
cdr3_aa: CSVRPNRGTEAFF
cdr3_nt: TGCAGCGTCCGGCCCAACCGGGGCACTGAAGCTTTCTTT

j_call: TRBJ1-4
v_call: TRBV7-9
d_call: TRBD1
clone_size: few
cdr3_aa: CASSPRTGVGDEKLFF
cdr3_nt: TGTGCCAGCAGCCCCCGGACAGGGGTCGGGGATGAAAAACTGTTTTTT

j_call: TRBJ1-4
v_call: TRBV12-3/TRBV12-4
d_call: -
clone_size: many
cdr3_aa: CASSFLQDEKLFF
cdr3_nt: TGTGCCAGCAGTTTTTTACAGGATGAAAAACTGTTTTTT

j_call: TRBJ2-3
v_call: TRBV2
d_call: -
clone_size: few
cdr3_aa: CASSATGIADTQYF
cdr3_nt: TGTGCCAGCAGTGCGACGGGGATCGCAGATACGCAGTATTTT

j_call: TRBJ1-1
v_call: TRBV4-3
d_call: -
clone_size: few
cdr3_aa: CASSQGYRTGTEAFF
cdr3_nt: TGCGCCAGCAGCCAAGGATACAGAACCGGCACTGAAGCTTTCTTT

j_call: TRBJ2-7
v_call: TRBV12-3/TRBV12-4
d_call: -
clone_size: many
cdr3_aa: CASSRDQGRSYEQYF
cdr3_nt: TGTGCCAGCAGCCGGGACCAGGGGCGCTCCTACGAGCAGTACTTC

j_call: TRBJ2-1
v_call: TRBV5-1
d_call: -
clone_size: many
cdr3_aa: CASSLGYEQFF
cdr3_nt: TGCGCCAGCAGCTTGGGCTACGAGCAGTTCTTC

j_call: TRBJ2-3
v_call: TRBV3-1
d_call: TRBD2
clone_size: -
cdr3_aa: CASCLAGGPGDTQYF
cdr3_nt: TGTGCCTCCTGCCTGGCGGGGGGGCCTGGAGATACGCAGTATTTT

j_call: TRBJ2-7
v_call: TRBV20-1
d_call: -
clone_size: many
cdr3_aa: CSATGGPSEQYF
cdr3_nt: TGCAGTGCCACCGGGGGGCCGTCCGAGCAGTACTTC

j_call: TRBJ1-1
v_call: TRBV29-1
d_call: -
clone_size: many
cdr3_aa: CSAMGNTEAFF
cdr3_nt: TGCAGCGCTATGGGGAACACTGAAGCTTTCTTT

j_call: TRBJ2-3
v_call: TRBV4-2
d_call: -
clone_size: few
cdr3_aa: CASSQDRGAPADTQYF
cdr3_nt: TGTGCCAGCAGCCAAGATCGAGGAGCTCCAGCAGATACGCAGTATTTT

j_call: TRBJ2-5
v_call: TRBV5-1
d_call: TRBD2
clone_size: many
cdr3_aa: CASSLAPGLAGQETQYF
cdr3_nt: TGCGCCAGCAGCTTGGCTCCGGGACTAGCGGGACAAGAGACCCAGTACTTC

j_call: TRBJ2-7
v_call: TRBV7-9
d_call: -
clone_size: many
cdr3_aa: CASSPYEQYF
cdr3_nt: TGTGCCAGCAGCCCCTACGAGCAGTACTTC

j_call: TRBJ1-1
v_call: TRBV18
d_call: -
clone_size: many
cdr3_aa: CASSPPWGGSGEAFF
cdr3_nt: TGTGCCAGCTCACCCCCCTGGGGGGGCTCGGGTGAAGCTTTCTTT

j_call: TRBJ2-7
v_call: TRBV5-1
d_call: -
clone_size: -
cdr3_aa: CASSLAGLSEQYF
cdr3_nt: TGCGCCAGCAGCTTGGCCGGGTTGTCCGAGCAGTACTTC

j_call: TRBJ1-3
v_call: TRBV20-1
d_call: -
clone_size: few
cdr3_aa: CSASRIGVIGNTIYF
cdr3_nt: TGCAGTGCTAGCCGTATAGGGGTCATTGGAAACACCATATATTTT

j_call: TRBJ1-4
v_call: TRBV12-3/TRBV12-4
d_call: -
clone_size: few
cdr3_aa: CASSALREKLFF
cdr3_nt: TGTGCCAGCAGTGCGCTTAGGGAAAAACTGTTTTTT

j_call: TRBJ2-1
v_call: TRBV6-5
d_call: -
clone_size: many
cdr3_aa: CAPVEQFF
cdr3_nt: TGTGCCCCCGTGGAGCAGTTCTTC

j_call: TRBJ2-7
v_call: TRBV12-3/TRBV12-4
d_call: -
clone_size: -
cdr3_aa: CASAREIYEQYF
cdr3_nt: TGTGCCAGCGCGAGGGAAATCTACGAGCAGTACTTC

j_call: TRBJ2-3
v_call: TRBV10-2
d_call: TRBD2
clone_size: many
cdr3_aa: CASKAGEPDTQYF
cdr3_nt: TGCGCCAGCAAAGCGGGGGAACCAGATACGCAGTATTTT

j_call: TRBJ2-3
v_call: TRBV9
d_call: -
clone_size: many
cdr3_aa: CASSEILDTQYF
cdr3_nt: TGTGCCAGCAGCGAAATTCTGGATACGCAGTATTTT

j_call: TRBJ2-3
v_call: TRBV25-1
d_call: TRBD2
clone_size: many
cdr3_aa: CASSDSAGDGDTQYF
cdr3_nt: TGTGCCAGCAGTGACTCGGCGGGGGATGGGGATACGCAGTATTTT

j_call: TRBJ2-5
v_call: TRBV12-3/TRBV12-4
d_call: -
clone_size: many
cdr3_aa: CASSLATAQEETQYF
cdr3_nt: TGTGCCAGCAGTTTAGCAACCGCCCAAGAAGAGACCCAGTACTTC

j_call: TRBJ1-4
v_call: TRBV12-3/TRBV12-4
d_call: TRBD1
clone_size: many
cdr3_aa: CASRGTGSNEKLFF
cdr3_nt: TGTGCCAGCAGGGGGACAGGGAGTAATGAAAAACTGTTTTTT

j_call: TRBJ2-1
v_call: TRBV6-5
d_call: -
clone_size: few
cdr3_aa: CASSYSGSTNEQFF
cdr3_nt: TGTGCCAGCAGTTACTCGGGCTCTACCAATGAGCAGTTCTTC

j_call: TRBJ1-5
v_call: TRBV6-2/TRBV6-3
d_call: TRBD1
clone_size: few
cdr3_aa: CASSYPLGQGRFPSNQPQHF
cdr3_nt: TGTGCCAGCAGTTACCCCCTGGGACAGGGTCGATTCCCTAGCAATCAGCCCCAGCATTTT

j_call: TRBJ2-5
v_call: TRBV20-1
d_call: TRBD2
clone_size: -
cdr3_aa: CSIPIAGQETQYF
cdr3_nt: TGCAGTATTCCGATAGCGGGGCAAGAGACCCAGTACTTC

j_call: TRBJ2-3
v_call: TRBV12-3/TRBV12-4
d_call: TRBD2
clone_size: many
cdr3_aa: CASRDGTSGGAQYF
cdr3_nt: TGTGCCAGCAGGGATGGGACTAGCGGGGGAGCGCAGTATTTT